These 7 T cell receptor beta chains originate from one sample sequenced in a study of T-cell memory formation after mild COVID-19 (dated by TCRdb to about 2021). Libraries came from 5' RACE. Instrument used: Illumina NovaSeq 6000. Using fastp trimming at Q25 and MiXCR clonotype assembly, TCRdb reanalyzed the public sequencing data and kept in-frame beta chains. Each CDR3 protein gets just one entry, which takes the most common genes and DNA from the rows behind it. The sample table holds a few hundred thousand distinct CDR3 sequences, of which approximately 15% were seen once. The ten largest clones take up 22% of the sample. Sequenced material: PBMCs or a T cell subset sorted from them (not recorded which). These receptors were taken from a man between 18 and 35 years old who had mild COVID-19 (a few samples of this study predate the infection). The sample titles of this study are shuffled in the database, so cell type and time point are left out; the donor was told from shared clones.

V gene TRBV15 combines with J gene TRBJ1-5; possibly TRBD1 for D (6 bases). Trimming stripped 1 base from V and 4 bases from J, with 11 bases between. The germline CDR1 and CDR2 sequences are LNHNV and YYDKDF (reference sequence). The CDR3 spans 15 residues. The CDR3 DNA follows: TGTGCCACCAGCAGAGCGCTACAGGGTAATCAGCCCCAGCATTTT. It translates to CATSRALQGNQPQHF.

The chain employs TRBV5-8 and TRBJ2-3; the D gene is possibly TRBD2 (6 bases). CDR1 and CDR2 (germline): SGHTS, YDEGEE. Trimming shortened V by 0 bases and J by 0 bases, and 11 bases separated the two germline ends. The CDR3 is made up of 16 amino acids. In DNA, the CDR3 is TGTGCCAGCAGCTTGGGGGGGGACTTCAGCACAGATACGCAGTATTTT. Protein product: CASSLGGDFSTDTQYF.

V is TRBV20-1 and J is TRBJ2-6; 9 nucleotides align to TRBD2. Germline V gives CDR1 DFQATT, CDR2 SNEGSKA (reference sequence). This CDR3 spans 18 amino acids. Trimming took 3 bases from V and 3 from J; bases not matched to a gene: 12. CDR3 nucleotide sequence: TGCAGTGCTAGTTCTTCTCGCGGGGGGGCGGTTGGGGCCAACGTCCTGACTTTC. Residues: CSASSSRGGAVGANVLTF.

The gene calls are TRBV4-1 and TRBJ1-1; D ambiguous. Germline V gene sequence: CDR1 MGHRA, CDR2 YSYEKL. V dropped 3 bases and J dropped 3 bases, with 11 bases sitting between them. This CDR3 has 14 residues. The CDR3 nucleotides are TGCGCCAGCAGCCAGACAACCCTTTACACTGAAGCTTTCTTT. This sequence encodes CASSQTTLYTEAFF.

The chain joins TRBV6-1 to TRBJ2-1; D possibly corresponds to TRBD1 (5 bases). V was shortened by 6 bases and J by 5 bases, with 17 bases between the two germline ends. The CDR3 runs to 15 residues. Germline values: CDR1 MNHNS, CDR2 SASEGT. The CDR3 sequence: CASRYLGQVHNEQFF. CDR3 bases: TGTGCCAGCAGGTACCTGGGGCAGGTCCACAATGAGCAGTTCTTC.

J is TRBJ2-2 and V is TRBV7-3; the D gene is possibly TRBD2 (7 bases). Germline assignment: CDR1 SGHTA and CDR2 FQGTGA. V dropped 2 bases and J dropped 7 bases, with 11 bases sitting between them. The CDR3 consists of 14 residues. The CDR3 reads CASSLGGAGGELFF. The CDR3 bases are TGTGCCAGCAGCTTAGGGGGGGCCGGCGGGGAGCTGTTTTTT.

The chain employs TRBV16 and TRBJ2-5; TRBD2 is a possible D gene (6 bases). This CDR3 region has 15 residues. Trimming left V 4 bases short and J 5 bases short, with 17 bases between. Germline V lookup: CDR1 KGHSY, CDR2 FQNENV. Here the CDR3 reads CASSRSRGSEETQYF. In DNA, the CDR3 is TGTGCCAGCAGCCGGTCCCGGGGGAGTGAGGAGACCCAGTACTTC.